This record covers a single TCR beta chain. The antigen is unknown. The germline gives CDR1 MNHEY, CDR2 SVGAGI. V was trimmed by 7 bases and J by 7 bases, leaving 16 bases between them. This CDR3 region has 13 residues. TCRdb's copy holds only in-frame clones and misses some; the assay was immunoSEQ multiplex PCR. The sample consists of roughly 1,500,000 clones, around 98.5% of them appearing once. The data stem from a study of shared clonotypes between healthy human individuals. Study-wide context: There were three CD4 naive, three CD4 memory, two CD8 naive and one CD8 memory plates per donor. Study outcomes and limitations: Genetic and exposure-history diversity was limited by the few donors.

The receptor's source is a man aged 30 to 45 in good health. The material sequenced was naive CD4+ T cells sorted from blood. Subset reported: CD45RA+ positively selected. The chain couples TRBV6-5 to TRBJ1-1, with D hard to call. The DNA for the CDR3 is TGTGCCAGCATTAGTCTATCGTGGGTTGAAGCTTTCTTT. Translating gives CASISLSWVEAFF.